What follows is one T cell receptor (beta chain) and its context. TCRdb's copy holds only in-frame clones and misses some; the assay was immunoSEQ multiplex PCR. The data show 45,000 to 50,000 clones, approximately 94% seen once. The data are from a study of T cell changes during pregnancy in multiple sclerosis. Sample: CD8+ T cells from peripheral blood mononuclear cells, taken before pregnancy. The clonotype was recovered from a female donor with multiple sclerosis, enrolled in a pregnancy study.

CDR3 in amino acids: CASSENRLAASGANVLTF. The CDR3 region has the DNA TGTGCCAGCAGTGAAAATAGACTAGCGGCGTCCGGGGCCAACGTCCTGACTTTC. The V call is TRBV2, the J call TRBJ2-6, with TRBD2 matching over 9 bases. Germline V gene sequence: CDR1 SNHLY, CDR2 FYNNEI. The CDR3 is 18 amino acids. V shed 2 bases, J shed 4 bases, and the junction held 9 bases outside the gene matches.